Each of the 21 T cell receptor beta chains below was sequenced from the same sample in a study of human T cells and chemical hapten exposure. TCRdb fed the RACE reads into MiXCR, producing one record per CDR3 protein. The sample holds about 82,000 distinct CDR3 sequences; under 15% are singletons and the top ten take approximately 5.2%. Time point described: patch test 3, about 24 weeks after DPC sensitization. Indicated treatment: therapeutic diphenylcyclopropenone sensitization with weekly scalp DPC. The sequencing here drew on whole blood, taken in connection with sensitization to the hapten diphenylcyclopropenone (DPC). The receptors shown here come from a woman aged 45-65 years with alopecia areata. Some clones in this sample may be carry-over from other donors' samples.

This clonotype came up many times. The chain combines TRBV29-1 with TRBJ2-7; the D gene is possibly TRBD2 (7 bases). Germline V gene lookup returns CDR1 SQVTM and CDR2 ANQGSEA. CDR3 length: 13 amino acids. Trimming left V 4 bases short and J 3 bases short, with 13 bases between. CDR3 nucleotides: TGCAGCGTTGGGGGGGGCGTAATCTACGAGCAGTACTTC. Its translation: CSVGGGVIYEQYF.

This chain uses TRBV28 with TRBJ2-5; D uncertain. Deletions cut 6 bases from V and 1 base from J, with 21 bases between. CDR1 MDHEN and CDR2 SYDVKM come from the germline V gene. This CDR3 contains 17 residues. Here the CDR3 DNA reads TGTGCCAGCAGCCTAAGCCCTTTTTTAGGGTCCCAAGAGACCCAGTACTTC. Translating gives CASSLSPFLGSQETQYF.

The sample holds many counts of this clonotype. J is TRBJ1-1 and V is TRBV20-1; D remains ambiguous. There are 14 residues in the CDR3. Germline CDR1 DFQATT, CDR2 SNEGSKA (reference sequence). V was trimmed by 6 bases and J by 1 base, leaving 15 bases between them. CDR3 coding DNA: TGCAGTGCCTCAACCACCACAGCGAACACTGAAGCTTTCTTT. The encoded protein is CSASTTTANTEAFF.

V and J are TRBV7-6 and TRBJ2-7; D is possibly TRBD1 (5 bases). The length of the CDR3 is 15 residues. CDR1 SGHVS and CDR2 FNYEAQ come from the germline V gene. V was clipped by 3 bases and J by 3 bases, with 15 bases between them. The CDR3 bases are TGTGCCAGCAGCTTTGGTCAGGGTGAGAGCTACGAGCAGTACTTC. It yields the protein CASSFGQGESYEQYF.

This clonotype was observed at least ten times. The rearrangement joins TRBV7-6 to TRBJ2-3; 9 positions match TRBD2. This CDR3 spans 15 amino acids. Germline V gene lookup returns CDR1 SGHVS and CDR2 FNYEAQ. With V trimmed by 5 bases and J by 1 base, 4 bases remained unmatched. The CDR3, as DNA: TGTGCCAGCAGCACATGGACTAGCGGCACAGATACGCAGTATTTT. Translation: CASSTWTSGTDTQYF.

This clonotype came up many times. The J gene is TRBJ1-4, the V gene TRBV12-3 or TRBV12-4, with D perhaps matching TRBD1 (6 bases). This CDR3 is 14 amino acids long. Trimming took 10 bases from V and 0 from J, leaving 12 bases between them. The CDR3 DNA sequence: TGTGCCACTCAGGGGACGGCAACTAATGAAAAACTGTTTTTT. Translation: CATQGTATNEKLFF.

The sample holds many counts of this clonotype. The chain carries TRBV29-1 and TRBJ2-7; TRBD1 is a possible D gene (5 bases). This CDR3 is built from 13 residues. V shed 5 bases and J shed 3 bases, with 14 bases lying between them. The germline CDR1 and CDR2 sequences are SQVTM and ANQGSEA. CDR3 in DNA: TGCAGCGTTCTTAAGGGGCAGGGCTACGAGCAGTACTTC. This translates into CSVLKGQGYEQYF.

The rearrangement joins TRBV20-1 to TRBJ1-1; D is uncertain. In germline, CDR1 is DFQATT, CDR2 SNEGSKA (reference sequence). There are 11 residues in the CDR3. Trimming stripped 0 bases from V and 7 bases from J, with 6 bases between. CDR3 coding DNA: TGCAGTGCTAGAGAAGACGGTGAAGCTTTCTTT. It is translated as CSAREDGEAFF.

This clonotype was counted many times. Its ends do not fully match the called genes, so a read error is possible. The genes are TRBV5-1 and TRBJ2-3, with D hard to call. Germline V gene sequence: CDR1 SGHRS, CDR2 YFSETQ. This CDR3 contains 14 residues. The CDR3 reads CASRLGPSTDTQYF. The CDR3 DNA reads TGCGCCAGCAGATTGGGTCCGAGCACAGATACGCAGTATTTT. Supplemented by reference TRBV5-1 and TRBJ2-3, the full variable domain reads KAGVTQTPRYLIKTRGQQVTLSCSPISGHRSVSWYQQTPGQGLQFLFEYFSETQRNKGNFPGRFSGRQFSNSRSEMNVSTLELGDSALYLCASRLGPSTDTQYFGPGTRLTVL.

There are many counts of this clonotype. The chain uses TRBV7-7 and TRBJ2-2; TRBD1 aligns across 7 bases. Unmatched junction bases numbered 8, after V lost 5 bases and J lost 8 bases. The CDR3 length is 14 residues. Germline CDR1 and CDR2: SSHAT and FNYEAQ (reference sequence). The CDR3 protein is CASSKTGRSGELFF. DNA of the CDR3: TGTGCCAGCAGCAAGACAGGGAGAAGTGGGGAGCTGTTTTTT.

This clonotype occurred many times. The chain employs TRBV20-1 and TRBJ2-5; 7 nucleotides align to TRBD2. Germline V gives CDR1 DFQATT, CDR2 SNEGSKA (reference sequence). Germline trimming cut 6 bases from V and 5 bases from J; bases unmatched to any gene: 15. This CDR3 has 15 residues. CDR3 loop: CSATTPAGVAETQYF. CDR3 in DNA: TGCAGTGCAACCACACCCGCGGGGGTCGCCGAGACCCAGTACTTC.

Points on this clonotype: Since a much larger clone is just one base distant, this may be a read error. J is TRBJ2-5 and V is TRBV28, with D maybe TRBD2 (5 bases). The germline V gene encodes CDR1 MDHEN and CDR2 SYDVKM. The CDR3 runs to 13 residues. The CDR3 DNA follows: TGTGCCAGCAGCAGCGGCTACCAAGAGACCCGGTACTTC. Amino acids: CASSSGYQETRYF.

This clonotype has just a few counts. In nucleotides, the CDR3 is TGCAGTGCTAGATCCACTAGCGGGAGGCAATACAATGAGCAGTTCTTC. Encoded protein: CSARSTSGRQYNEQFF. The chain employs TRBV20-1 and TRBJ2-1; 12 bases are shared with TRBD2. Germline V gene lookup returns CDR1 DFQATT and CDR2 SNEGSKA (reference sequence). V was pared by 2 bases and J by 4 bases, with 6 bases of the junction left unmatched. CDR3 length: 16 amino acids.

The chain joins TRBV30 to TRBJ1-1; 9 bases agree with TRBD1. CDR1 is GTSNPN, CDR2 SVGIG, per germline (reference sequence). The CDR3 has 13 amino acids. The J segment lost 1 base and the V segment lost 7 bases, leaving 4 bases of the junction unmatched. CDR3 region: CAFRTGANTEAFF. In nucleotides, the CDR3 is TGTGCCTTCCGGACAGGGGCGAACACTGAAGCTTTCTTT.

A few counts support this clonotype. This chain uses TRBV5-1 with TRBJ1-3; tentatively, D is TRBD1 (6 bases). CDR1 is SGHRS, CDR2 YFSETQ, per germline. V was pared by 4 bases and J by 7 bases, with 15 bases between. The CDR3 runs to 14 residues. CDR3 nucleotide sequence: TGCGCCAGCAGCCCCAGGGGACCGTGGAACACCATATATTTT. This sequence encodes CASSPRGPWNTIYF.

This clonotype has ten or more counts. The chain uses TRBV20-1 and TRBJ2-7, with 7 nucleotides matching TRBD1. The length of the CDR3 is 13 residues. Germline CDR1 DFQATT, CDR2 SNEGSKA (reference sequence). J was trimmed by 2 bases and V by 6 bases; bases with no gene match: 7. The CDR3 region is CSATGTETYEQYF. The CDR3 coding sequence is TGCAGTGCGACCGGGACAGAGACCTACGAGCAGTACTTC.

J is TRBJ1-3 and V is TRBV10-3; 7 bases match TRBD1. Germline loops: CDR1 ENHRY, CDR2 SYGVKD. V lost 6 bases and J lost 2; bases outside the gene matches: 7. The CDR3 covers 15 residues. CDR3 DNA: TGTGCCATCAGCCCCCGGGACAGCGCTGGAAACACCATATATTTT. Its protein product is CAISPRDSAGNTIYF.

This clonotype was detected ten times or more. CDR3 in amino acids: CAWTGEVGTEAFF. Written as DNA, the CDR3 is TGTGCCTGGACAGGGGAAGTCGGGACTGAAGCTTTCTTT. The rearrangement links TRBV30 to TRBJ1-1; tentative D call: TRBD1 (6 bases). CDR1 and CDR2 from the germline V gene are GTSNPN and SVGIG (reference sequence). The V end was cut by 4 bases, the J end by 5 bases, with 14 bases between. This CDR3 is 13 amino acids long.

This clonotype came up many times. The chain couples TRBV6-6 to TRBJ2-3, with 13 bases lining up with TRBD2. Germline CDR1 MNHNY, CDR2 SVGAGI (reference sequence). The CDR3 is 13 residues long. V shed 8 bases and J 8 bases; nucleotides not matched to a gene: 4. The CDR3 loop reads CASGTSGTGTQYF. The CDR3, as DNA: TGTGCCAGCGGGACTAGCGGGACTGGTACGCAGTATTTT.

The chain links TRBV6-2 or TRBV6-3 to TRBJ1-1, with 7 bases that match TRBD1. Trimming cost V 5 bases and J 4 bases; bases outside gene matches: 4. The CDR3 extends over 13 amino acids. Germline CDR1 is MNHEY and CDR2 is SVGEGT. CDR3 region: CASSKGTATEAFF. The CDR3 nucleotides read TGTGCCAGCAGTAAAGGGACAGCCACTGAAGCTTTCTTT.

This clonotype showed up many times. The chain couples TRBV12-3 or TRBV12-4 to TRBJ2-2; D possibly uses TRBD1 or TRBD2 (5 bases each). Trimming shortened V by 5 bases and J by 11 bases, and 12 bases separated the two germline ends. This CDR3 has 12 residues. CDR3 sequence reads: CASSPGRYELFF. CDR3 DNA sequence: TGTGCCAGCAGTCCGGGACGTTATGAGCTGTTTTTT.